This paragraph reports one TCR beta chain. The CDR3 is 15 residues long. The V gene end was trimmed by 0 bases and the J gene end by 4 bases; junction bases not matched to a gene: 3. Germline CDR1 is SGHRS and CDR2 is YFSETQ. Only in-frame clones appear in the TCRdb table, and some are missing; sequencing was by immunoSEQ multiplex PCR. The sample shows 10,000 to 14,000 clones, around 89% of them seen only once. The entry originates in a study of tumor T cells in aggressive B-cell lymphoma. The gene calls are TRBV5-1 and TRBJ2-2; 7 bases agree with TRBD1. The TCR originated in an adult with diffuse large B cell lymphoma. The sequenced material came from tumor tissue. This chain's CDR3 is CASSLDGTATGELFF. The DNA of the CDR3 is TGCGCCAGCAGCTTGGATGGGACAGCCACCGGGGAGCTGTTTTTT.